The 28 T cell receptor beta chains listed next were all sequenced from one sample in a study of vaccination and CD4 T cells after COVID-19. Once obtained from cultured CD4+ T cells, the DNA was sequenced using the Oncomine TCR Beta short-read assay. A single record per CDR3 protein comes from TCRdb applying MiXCR to the PCR reads. The table records 16,000 or so distinct CDR3 sequences, around 74% of them present only once. Specified treatment: roughly nine-day PBMC culture with coronavirus spike peptide pools or control peptides (ViraFEST assay). No antigens are known for them. Specimen: CD4+ T cells from blood, cultured in vitro, collected after SARS-CoV-2 vaccination. The receptors come from a human donor who received a COVID-19 vaccine.

CDR3: CSARRTSGGPTSTDTQYF. The DNA for the CDR3 is TGCAGTGCTAGACGCACTAGCGGGGGGCCCACTAGCACAGATACGCAGTATTTT. The chain couples TRBV20-1 to TRBJ2-3; 12 bases are shared with TRBD2. CDR3 length equals 18 residues. Trimming took 2 bases from V and 0 from J; bases not matched to a gene: 9. Germline CDR1 and CDR2: DFQATT and SNEGSKA (reference sequence).

The rearrangement links TRBV20-1 to TRBJ1-5; TRBD1 agrees at 9 bases. The germline V gene encodes CDR1 DFQATT and CDR2 SNEGSKA (reference sequence). V trimming: 2 bases; J trimming: 5 bases; junction bases outside the gene matches: 1. CDR3 length: 13 amino acids. The CDR3 region is CSARRQGDQPQHF. The CDR3 DNA reads as TGCAGTGCTAGAAGACAGGGGGATCAGCCCCAGCATTTT.

The chain combines TRBV12-5 with TRBJ2-5; 11 bases line up with TRBD2. The ends lost 7 bases at V and 5 bases at J; junction bases unmatched: 6. The CDR3 is 14 amino acids. Germline CDR1 and CDR2: LGHNT and FRNRAP. CDR3 protein: CASAPSGGSETQYF. The CDR3 DNA reads TGTGCTAGTGCTCCTAGCGGGGGGTCCGAGACCCAGTACTTC.

This chain links TRBV30 with TRBJ1-2; D unresolved. Trimming cost V 2 bases and J 0 bases, with 4 bases left between them. The CDR3 spans 12 residues. Per the germline V gene, CDR1 is GTSNPN and CDR2 is SVGIG (reference sequence). The CDR3 protein is CAWSWANYGYTF. CDR3 nucleotides: TGTGCCTGGAGTTGGGCTAACTATGGCTACACCTTC.

This chain connects TRBV6-1 to TRBJ1-1; tentatively, D is TRBD1 (5 bases). Per germline, CDR1 MNHNS and CDR2 SASEGT. V was cut by 5 bases and J by 5 bases, with 15 bases left in between. The CDR3 spans 14 residues. This chain's CDR3 is CASSRDEGSTEAFF. CDR3 DNA sequence: TGTGCCAGCAGTCGGGATGAGGGGAGTACTGAAGCTTTCTTT.

In the case of this clonotype: One end of the junction varies from germline; a read error may be responsible. This chain uses TRBV30 with TRBJ1-6; 7 bases line up with TRBD1. CDR1 is GTSNPN, CDR2 SVGIG, per germline (reference sequence). The CDR3 is 12 residues long. The CDR3 here is CAAAGGNSPLHF. In DNA, the CDR3 is TGCGCTGCGGCAGGGGGTAATTCACCCCTCCACTTT.

This clonotype was detected a few times. The chain recombines TRBV5-4 with TRBJ2-1, with TRBD2 matching 16 bases. CDR3 length: 18 residues. The V gene end was trimmed by 2 bases and the J gene end by 8 bases; junction bases not matched to a gene: 10. Germline-derived CDR1 and CDR2 are SGHNT and YYREEE (reference sequence). The CDR3 spells CASSFPGLAGGSRDEQFF. The DNA for the CDR3 is TGTGCCAGCAGCTTTCCGGGACTAGCGGGGGGGAGTAGGGATGAGCAGTTCTTC. The full variable domain, rest sourced from reference TRBV5-4 and TRBJ2-1, is ETGVTQSPTHLIKTRGQQVTLRCSSQSGHNTVSWYQQALGQGPQFIFQYYREEENGRGNFPPRFSGLQFPNYSSELNVNALELDDSALYLCASSFPGLAGGSRDEQFFGPGTRLTVL.

The chain has TRBV12-3 or TRBV12-4 and TRBJ1-2; TRBD1 matches at 7 bases. V dropped 8 bases and J dropped 4; count of bases not matched to a gene: 13. This CDR3 spans 15 amino acids. In DNA, the CDR3 is TGTGCCAGCGCCCCAGGGGGGGCTCGGGGCTATGGCTACACCTTC. Protein: CASAPGGARGYGYTF.

The DNA of the CDR3 is TGTGCCAGCACCCTGGGTCCCAGGGGCCGTAGTTCTAACTATGGCTACACCTTC. This gives the protein CASTLGPRGRSSNYGYTF. The gene calls are TRBV6-1 and TRBJ1-2, with D tentatively TRBD1 (6 bases). The ends were cut back, 7 bases at V and 0 bases at J, with 24 bases in the middle. CDR3 size: 18 residues. The germline gives CDR1 MNHNS, CDR2 SASEGT.

V gene TRBV21-1 combines with J gene TRBJ1-2; the table's D call TRBD1 went unverified against the DNA. TRBV21-1 is recorded as a pseudogene. This CDR3 region has 19 residues. The CDR3: CASSKGVSGQALTLDGYTF. The CDR3 nucleotides read TGTGCTAGCAGCAAAGGCGTCTCCGGACAGGCGCTAACCCTGGATGGCTACACCTTC.

This chain uses TRBV12-3 or TRBV12-4 with TRBJ2-3; D tentatively reads TRBD1 or TRBD2 (5 bases each). V was shortened by 3 bases and J by 14 bases, with 12 bases between the two germline ends. There are 11 residues in the CDR3. The CDR3 nucleotides read TGTGCCAGCAGTTTGGGGGTAAAGTGGTATTTT. Residues: CASSLGVKWYF.

V and J are TRBV14 and TRBJ1-5, with D possibly matching TRBD1 (6 bases). Germline values: CDR1 SGHDN, CDR2 FVKESK. The V gene lost 8 bases and the J gene lost 6 bases, with 14 bases spanning the gap. This CDR3 comprises 13 residues. CDR3 protein: CASGGRGGQPQHF. As DNA, the CDR3 is TGTGCCAGCGGGGGCAGGGGCGGTCAGCCCCAGCATTTT.

This clonotype was counted a few times. The genes are TRBV15 and TRBJ2-5, with D unclear. V dropped 3 bases and J dropped 1 base, with 9 bases sitting between them. The CDR3 extends over 14 amino acids. From germline, CDR1 is LNHNV and CDR2 YYDKDF (reference sequence). The DNA for the CDR3 is TGTGCCACCAGCAGCGCCGTGGCCCAAGAGACCCAGTACTTC. This sequence encodes CATSSAVAQETQYF.

The rearrangement joins TRBV6-1 to TRBJ1-3; D not certain. V dropped 4 bases and J dropped 0 bases, with 7 bases sitting between them. Germline V gene data show CDR1 as MNHNS and CDR2 as SASEGT. This CDR3 region has 14 residues. DNA for the CDR3: TGTGCCAGCAGTGTGGGGAGCTCTGGAAACACCATATATTTT. Amino acid sequence: CASSVGSSGNTIYF.

This clonotype was recorded only once. This sequence joins TRBV25-1 and TRBJ2-1; either TRBD1 or TRBD2 may supply D (7 bases each). The CDR3 covers 15 residues. From germline, CDR1 is MGHDK and CDR2 SYGVNS. Trimming shortened V by 3 bases and J by 4 bases, and 13 bases separated the two germline ends. DNA of the CDR3: TGTGCCAGCAGTGAGGGGGGGACAGAATACAATGAGCAGTTCTTC. As protein: CASSEGGTEYNEQFF.

A few counts support this clonotype. V and J are TRBV12-3 or TRBV12-4 and TRBJ2-2, with no clear D. V shed 1 base and J shed 1 base, with 4 bases lying between them. The CDR3 consists of 14 residues. CDR3 in amino acids: CASSLGQNTGELFF. DNA of the CDR3: TGTGCCAGCAGTTTAGGACAGAACACCGGGGAGCTGTTTTTT.

V gene TRBV6-5 combines with J gene TRBJ2-7, with D possibly being TRBD1 or TRBD2 (5 bases each). The CDR3 runs to 15 residues. Germline values: CDR1 MNHEY, CDR2 SVGAGI. V lost 2 bases and J 2 bases, leaving 13 bases between the germline ends. This CDR3 reads CASSYGTLSTYEQYF. As DNA, the CDR3 is TGTGCCAGCAGTTACGGGACGTTGTCGACCTACGAGCAGTACTTC.

The chain uses TRBV7-6 and TRBJ2-3, with D unclear. This CDR3 spans 14 amino acids. The V gene lost 0 bases and the J gene lost 3 bases, with 7 bases spanning the gap. From germline, CDR1 is SGHVS and CDR2 FNYEAQ. The CDR3 reads CASSLAQKTDTQYF. The CDR3 DNA sequence: TGTGCCAGCAGCTTAGCTCAAAAGACAGATACGCAGTATTTT.

This chain connects TRBV9 to TRBJ2-1; tentatively, D is TRBD1 or TRBD2 (6 bases each). CDR1 is SGDLS, CDR2 YYNGEE, per germline. Trimming shortened V by 3 bases and J by 0 bases, and 10 bases separated the two germline ends. The CDR3 length is 15 residues. Written as DNA, the CDR3 is TGTGCCAGCAGCGCCGGGGGCCCCTCCTACAATGAGCAGTTCTTC. Translation: CASSAGGPSYNEQFF.

This clonotype rates as large (0.1 to 1%). The chain couples TRBV20-1 to TRBJ2-2, with 8 bases lining up with TRBD2. The CDR3 totals 16 residues. CDR1 DFQATT and CDR2 SNEGSKA come from the germline V gene (reference sequence). V lost 1 base, J lost 4 bases, and 8 bases stayed unmatched. The chain's CDR3 is CSARGEAGAATGELFF. CDR3 bases: TGCAGTGCTAGAGGGGAAGCGGGGGCCGCCACCGGGGAGCTGTTTTTT.

The chain combines TRBV6-1 with TRBJ1-6; D gene unclear. The V end lost 8 bases, the J end lost 8 bases, and 7 bases lay between the germline ends. CDR1 is MNHNS and CDR2 is SASEGT in the germline V gene. The CDR3 consists of 11 residues. The CDR3 DNA follows: TGTGCCAGCGGGATTGATTCACCCCTCCACTTT. It is translated as CASGIDSPLHF.

For the CDR3, the DNA is TGTGCCACCAAAGGGGTAACCCAAGAGACCCAGTACTTC. Protein sequence: CATKGVTQETQYF. The chain links TRBV10-3 to TRBJ2-5; D may be TRBD1 (5 bases). Trimming took 10 bases from V and 1 from J, leaving 13 bases between them. The CDR3 loop spans 13 amino acids. Germline V gives CDR1 ENHRY, CDR2 SYGVKD.

The V call is TRBV29-1, the J call TRBJ2-3, with 9 bases aligning to TRBD1. The germline V gene has CDR1 SQVTM and CDR2 ANQGSEA. The CDR3 loop spans 15 amino acids. The V segment lost 2 bases and the J segment 4 bases; nucleotides outside the gene matches: 7. The CDR3 nucleotides read TGCAGCGTTGAAACAGGGGGCGGGTGGGCAGATACGCAGTATTTT. It specifies CSVETGGGWADTQYF.

This clonotype was seen just once. This chain uses TRBV20-1 with TRBJ2-7, with D perhaps matching TRBD2 (6 bases). This CDR3 has 14 residues. V lost 3 bases and J lost 6, with 18 bases in between. Germline V gene sequence: CDR1 DFQATT, CDR2 SNEGSKA (reference sequence). CDR3 sequence reads: CSASRRLGGSEQYF. The CDR3 region has the DNA TGCAGTGCTAGTCGGAGACTGGGGGGATCCGAGCAGTACTTC.

This chain connects TRBV10-3 to TRBJ2-3, with a tentative D call TRBD2 (6 bases). CDR3 length equals 15 residues. Germline lookup yields CDR1 ENHRY and CDR2 SYGVKD. The V end was cut by 6 bases, the J end by 4 bases, with 17 bases between. CDR3 in DNA: TGTGCCATCAGAGGGGACGGGCGGGGAGCAGATACGCAGTATTTT. It encodes CAIRGDGRGADTQYF.

The chain combines TRBV20-1 with TRBJ1-1, with a tentative D call TRBD1 (5 bases). V was cut by 3 bases and J by 8 bases, with 10 bases left in between. This CDR3 comprises 11 residues. Looked up from germline, CDR1 is DFQATT and CDR2 is SNEGSKA (reference sequence). The CDR3, as DNA: TGCAGTGCTAGTTGGGACGAAGAAGCTTTCTTT. Translated: CSASWDEEAFF.

The chain employs TRBV30 and TRBJ2-6; TRBD1 matches at 7 bases. The germline V gene has CDR1 GTSNPN and CDR2 SVGIG (reference sequence). This CDR3 has 16 amino acids. After removal of 7 bases from V and 0 bases from J, the junction contained 9 bases not matched to a gene. CDR3 DNA: TGTGCCTTACGACAGGGTTCCCGCTCTGGGGCCAACGTCCTGACTTTC. It translates to CALRQGSRSGANVLTF.

This chain connects TRBV7-8 to TRBJ1-2; weak D call: TRBD1 (5 bases). CDR3 length: 15 amino acids. Germline V gene lookup returns CDR1 SGHVS and CDR2 FQNEAQ. Trimming shortened V by 1 base and J by 4 bases, and 13 bases separated the two germline ends. The CDR3 DNA follows: TGTGCCAGCAGCTTAGGGGCAGGACAATCCTATGGCTACACCTTC. Encoded protein: CASSLGAGQSYGYTF.